The rows below give T cell receptor beta chains drawn from one sample of a study of shared T cell receptors in the human thymus. The repertoire was sequenced with immunoSEQ multiplex PCR; TCRdb's copy has only in-frame clones and lacks some. The sample includes about 710,000 clones, about 90% of them seen just once. This same sample was also taken into another study, of human thymus T cells.

Source material: thymocytes. The receptors originated from a boy under two years old with a congenital heart defect. Both conserved end residues are part of each CDR3. D genes are given only for firm matches. Only part of the rows carry a size: once, few, many, or a class if the clone is expanded.

abundance: once
v_gene: TRBV19
j_gene: TRBJ1-3
d_gene: .
CDR3aa: CASSIGSGRGGNTIYF
CDR3nt: TGTGCCAGTAGTATCGGTTCAGGGCGCGGTGGAAACACCATATATTTT

abundance: few
v_gene: TRBV9
j_gene: TRBJ2-5
d_gene: .
CDR3aa: CASSVGGGQETQYF
CDR3nt: TGTGCCAGCAGCGTAGGAGGCGGCCAAGAGACCCAGTACTTC

abundance: .
v_gene: TRBV28
j_gene: TRBJ2-7
d_gene: .
CDR3aa: CASSLTSLATSYEQYF
CDR3nt: TGTGCCAGCAGTTTAACCTCTCTAGCGACCTCCTACGAGCAGTACTTC

abundance: .
v_gene: TRBV10-3
j_gene: TRBJ2-7
d_gene: .
CDR3aa: CAIQRGRGSGEQYF
CDR3nt: TGTGCCATCCAGCGCGGCAGGGGTTCGGGCGAGCAGTACTTC

abundance: .
v_gene: TRBV4-3
j_gene: TRBJ2-7
d_gene: .
CDR3aa: CASSQEIFRGISYEQYF
CDR3nt: TGCGCCAGCAGCCAAGAGATCTTTAGGGGGATTTCCTACGAGCAGTACTTC

abundance: .
v_gene: TRBV4-1
j_gene: TRBJ2-1
d_gene: .
CDR3aa: CASSQSKRTVYSYNEQFF
CDR3nt: TGCGCCAGCAGCCAATCAAAAAGGACAGTCTACTCCTACAATGAGCAGTTCTTC

abundance: .
v_gene: TRBV27
j_gene: TRBJ2-7
d_gene: TRBD1
CDR3aa: CASSPGQGESYEQYF
CDR3nt: TGTGCCAGCAGTCCGGGACAGGGGGAAAGCTACGAGCAGTACTTC

abundance: .
v_gene: TRBV27
j_gene: TRBJ1-5
d_gene: TRBD1
CDR3aa: CASSPEGARQPQHF
CDR3nt: TGTGCCAGCAGCCCTGAGGGGGCACGTCAGCCCCAGCATTTT

abundance: few
v_gene: TRBV5-6
j_gene: TRBJ1-6
d_gene: TRBD1
CDR3aa: CASSWAGTGQNSPLHF
CDR3nt: TGTGCCAGCAGCTGGGCTGGGACAGGGCAAAATTCACCCCTCCACTTT

abundance: .
v_gene: TRBV14
j_gene: TRBJ1-2
d_gene: .
CDR3aa: CASSQTQGLNYGYTF
CDR3nt: TGTGCCAGCAGCCAAACTCAGGGTCTGAACTATGGCTACACCTTC

abundance: .
v_gene: TRBV10-3
j_gene: TRBJ2-7
d_gene: .
CDR3aa: CAIRGAVDEQYF
CDR3nt: TGTGCCATCAGGGGTGCGGTGGACGAGCAGTACTTC

abundance: .
v_gene: TRBV7-2
j_gene: TRBJ2-7
d_gene: TRBD2
CDR3aa: CASSIGTSGSEQYF
CDR3nt: TGTGCCAGCAGCATTGGGACTAGCGGGAGCGAGCAGTACTTC

abundance: .
v_gene: TRBV11-2
j_gene: TRBJ1-1
d_gene: .
CDR3aa: CASSLGSATNTEAFF
CDR3nt: TGTGCCAGCAGCTTAGGGTCAGCGACGAACACTGAAGCTTTCTTT

abundance: .
v_gene: TRBV4-1
j_gene: TRBJ1-4
d_gene: .
CDR3aa: CASSQAIATNEKLFF
CDR3nt: TGCGCCAGCAGCCAGGCCATTGCAACTAATGAAAAACTGTTTTTT

abundance: .
v_gene: TRBV2
j_gene: TRBJ2-5
d_gene: TRBD1
CDR3aa: CASGDSRYGKTQYF
CDR3nt: TGTGCCAGCGGGGACAGTAGGTATGGGAAGACCCAGTACTTC

abundance: few
v_gene: TRBV4-1
j_gene: TRBJ2-1
d_gene: .
CDR3aa: CASSPPRRNNEQFF
CDR3nt: TGCGCCAGCAGCCCCCCGCGGAGGAACAATGAGCAGTTCTTC

abundance: .
v_gene: TRBV30
j_gene: TRBJ1-1
d_gene: .
CDR3aa: CAWSVKGEVNTEAFF
CDR3nt: TGTGCCTGGAGTGTAAAAGGGGAGGTGAACACTGAAGCTTTCTTT

abundance: .
v_gene: TRBV5-4
j_gene: TRBJ2-5
d_gene: .
CDR3aa: CASTGHTQETQYF
CDR3nt: TGTGCCAGCACCGGACACACTCAAGAGACCCAGTACTTC

abundance: .
v_gene: TRBV11-2
j_gene: TRBJ2-7
d_gene: TRBD1
CDR3aa: CASSYQGAQSSYEQYF
CDR3nt: TGTGCCAGCAGTTATCAGGGGGCCCAGAGCTCCTACGAGCAGTACTTC

abundance: .
v_gene: TRBV27
j_gene: TRBJ1-1
d_gene: TRBD1
CDR3aa: CASSSSPTGPTEAFF
CDR3nt: TGTGCCAGCAGTTCATCCCCGACAGGGCCCACTGAAGCTTTCTTT

abundance: once
v_gene: TRBV29-1
j_gene: TRBJ2-5
d_gene: .
CDR3aa: CSVDSGGIQETQYF
CDR3nt: TGCAGCGTTGATTCGGGCGGGATACAAGAGACCCAGTACTTC

abundance: .
v_gene: TRBV10-3
j_gene: TRBJ2-2
d_gene: .
CDR3aa: CAISGKVGTNTGELFF
CDR3nt: TGTGCCATCAGTGGCAAGGTGGGGACAAACACCGGGGAGCTGTTTTTT

abundance: .
v_gene: TRBV6-1
j_gene: TRBJ2-1
d_gene: TRBD2
CDR3aa: CASSARRGGPNEQFF
CDR3nt: TGTGCCAGCAGTGCTCGGCGGGGGGGCCCCAATGAGCAGTTCTTC

abundance: .
v_gene: TRBV25-1
j_gene: TRBJ1-1
d_gene: .
CDR3aa: CASTETVNTEAFF
CDR3nt: TGTGCCAGCACTGAAACGGTAAACACTGAAGCTTTCTTT

abundance: .
v_gene: TRBV14
j_gene: TRBJ2-7
d_gene: .
CDR3aa: CASSQPLASGYEQYF
CDR3nt: TGTGCCAGCAGCCAACCACTAGCCAGTGGCTACGAGCAGTACTTC

abundance: .
v_gene: TRBV28
j_gene: TRBJ1-6
d_gene: TRBD1
CDR3aa: CASRSLLKGGQGGPNSPLHF
CDR3nt: TGTGCCAGCCGTTCACTACTCAAGGGGGGACAGGGAGGGCCGAATTCACCCCTCCACTTT

abundance: .
v_gene: TRBV5-8
j_gene: TRBJ2-3
d_gene: TRBD2
CDR3aa: CASSLVSGGITDTQYF
CDR3nt: TGTGCCAGCAGCTTGGTTAGCGGGGGGATCACAGATACGCAGTATTTT

abundance: .
v_gene: TRBV27
j_gene: TRBJ2-7
d_gene: TRBD1
CDR3aa: CASSRLRDRVGEQYF
CDR3nt: TGTGCCAGCAGTAGACTCCGGGACAGGGTAGGCGAGCAGTACTTC

abundance: .
v_gene: TRBV5-1
j_gene: TRBJ1-1
d_gene: .
CDR3aa: CASSPEGTATGEGAFF
CDR3nt: TGCGCCAGCAGCCCTGAGGGGACGGCTACGGGGGAGGGAGCTTTCTTT

abundance: .
v_gene: TRBV29-1
j_gene: TRBJ1-1
d_gene: .
CDR3aa: CSVEQGDTEAFF
CDR3nt: TGCAGCGTTGAACAGGGCGACACTGAAGCTTTCTTT

abundance: .
v_gene: TRBV30
j_gene: TRBJ2-7
d_gene: TRBD1
CDR3aa: CASRDRGMGEQYF
CDR3nt: TGTGCCAGCCGGGACAGGGGGATGGGCGAGCAGTACTTC

abundance: .
v_gene: TRBV28
j_gene: TRBJ1-3
d_gene: .
CDR3aa: CASSPDRLGTGNTIYF
CDR3nt: TGTGCCAGCAGCCCAGACAGGTTAGGGACTGGAAACACCATATATTTT

abundance: .
v_gene: TRBV7-9
j_gene: TRBJ2-2
d_gene: TRBD2
CDR3aa: CASSLYLAGGPGELFF
CDR3nt: TGTGCCAGCAGCTTATATCTAGCGGGAGGGCCCGGGGAGCTGTTTTTT

abundance: .
v_gene: TRBV20-1
j_gene: TRBJ2-7
d_gene: .
CDR3aa: CSVRSPEQYF
CDR3nt: TGCAGTGTCCGGTCGCCTGAGCAGTACTTC

abundance: .
v_gene: TRBV6-5
j_gene: TRBJ2-7
d_gene: .
CDR3aa: CASRCKGGDYEQYF
CDR3nt: TGTGCCAGCAGGTGTAAGGGAGGCGACTACGAGCAGTACTTC

abundance: .
v_gene: TRBV10-2
j_gene: TRBJ2-3
d_gene: TRBD2
CDR3aa: CASEREGPRDTQYF
CDR3nt: TGCGCCAGCGAACGGGAGGGTCCTAGGGATACGCAGTATTTT

abundance: few
v_gene: TRBV19
j_gene: TRBJ2-7
d_gene: .
CDR3aa: CASSMGVAVLYEQYF
CDR3nt: TGTGCCAGTAGTATGGGGGTAGCGGTACTTTACGAGCAGTACTTC